The 32 T cell receptor beta chains presented below share a single source sample, sequenced in a study of T cells in Graves' hyperthyroidism and ophthalmopathy. From RNA transcripts, TCR beta CDR3 regions were amplified. First-round RT-PCR with HTBI primers amplified the TCR CDR3 region. TCRdb called the multiplex PCR reads again in MiXCR, with one record for every CDR3 protein. The table records about 840,000 distinct CDR3 sequences, 35% to 40% of them present only once. Sequenced material: blood. The receptor source for this set is a man aged 18 to 29 with Graves' hyperthyroidism.

Only a few counts were recorded for this clonotype. This chain connects TRBV20-1 to TRBJ1-5, with D hard to call. The germline V gene has CDR1 DFQATT and CDR2 SNEGSKA (reference sequence). Trimming took off 3 bases at V and 2 bases at J, with 17 bases between the two ends. The CDR3 has 16 residues. The CDR3: CSASPLAGMRNQPQHF. The CDR3 DNA reads TGCAGTGCTAGTCCCCTCGCCGGGATGCGCAATCAGCCCCAGCATTTT.

J is TRBJ1-4 and V is TRBV9; D not certain. Germline assignment: CDR1 SGDLS and CDR2 YYNGEE. This CDR3 comprises 16 residues. Between the trimmed V and J ends, which lost 3 bases and 4 bases, there was a span of 16 bases. Here the CDR3 reads CASSAAAGGFNEKLFF. The CDR3 DNA is TGTGCCAGCAGCGCCGCCGCGGGAGGGTTTAATGAAAAACTGTTTTTT.

This clonotype was seen many times. The J gene is TRBJ1-4, the V gene TRBV7-2; 7 bases match TRBD1. Looked up from germline, CDR1 is SGHTA and CDR2 is FQGNSA. V gave up 6 bases and J gave up 7 bases; unmatched junction bases: 8. This CDR3 has 14 residues. The CDR3 DNA is TGTGCCAGCAGTCCCGACAGGGAGGGTGAAAAACTGTTTTTT. Its protein product is CASSPDREGEKLFF.

Remarks on this clonotype: Mismatch with germline at one junction end may stem from a read error. This chain connects TRBV7-3 to TRBJ2-7, with D possibly matching TRBD2 (6 bases). This CDR3 has 15 amino acids. Germline values: CDR1 SGHTA, CDR2 FQGTGA. The CDR3 DNA sequence: TGTGCCGGCAGCTCGGCCGGGACTGAAACCTACGAGCAGTACTTC. Translation gives CAGSSAGTETYEQYF. Full variable domain (missing parts from reference TRBV7-3 and TRBJ2-7): GAGVSQTPSNKVTEKGKYVELRCDPISGHTALYWYRQSLGQGPEFLIYFQGTGAADDSGLPNDRFFAVRPEGSVSTLKIQRTERGDSAVYLCAGSSAGTETYEQYFGPGTRLTVT.

The chain uses TRBV25-1 and TRBJ1-6; D perhaps matches TRBD1 (6 bases). CDR3 size: 15 residues. In germline, CDR1 is MGHDK, CDR2 SYGVNS. Trimming took 6 bases from V and 6 from J, leaving 15 bases between them. CDR3 in DNA: TGTGCCAGCAGACCAGACAGGCATCCTAATTCACCCCTCCACTTT. This encodes CASRPDRHPNSPLHF.

At least ten counts were recorded for this clonotype. V usage is TRBV19 and J usage is TRBJ2-5, with D maybe TRBD1 (5 bases). Germline loops: CDR1 LNHDA, CDR2 SQIVND (reference sequence). Trimming pared 3 bases from V and 2 bases from J, leaving 7 bases between. The CDR3 totals 13 residues. The CDR3 bases are TGTGCCAGTAGTATGACAGCTCAAGAGACCCAGTACTTC. Its protein product is CASSMTAQETQYF.

This clonotype came up a few times. The chain joins TRBV11-3 to TRBJ2-7; TRBD1 or TRBD2 may be the D gene (5 bases each). Germline CDR1 and CDR2: SGHNT and YENEEA. V gave up 1 base and J gave up 6 bases, with 10 bases separating them. The CDR3 covers 13 residues. CDR3 sequence (DNA): TGTGCCAGCAGCTTAGGGGGGAACGGCGAGCAGTACTTC. This encodes CASSLGGNGEQYF.

This chain uses TRBV6-6 with TRBJ1-1; 8 nucleotides line up with TRBD1. Germline V CDR1 and CDR2: MNHNY, SVGAGI (reference sequence). Losses at the gene ends were 7 bases for V and 4 bases for J; bases not matched to a gene: 8. The length of the CDR3 is 14 residues. The CDR3 nucleotides read TGTGCCAGCATCCCGGACAGGGTCAGCACTGAAGCTTTCTTT. Its protein product is CASIPDRVSTEAFF.

This clonotype was seen ten or more times. The chain has TRBV7-9 and TRBJ1-6; D gene unclear. The CDR3 consists of 11 residues. In germline, CDR1 is SEHNR, CDR2 FQNEAQ (reference sequence). The CDR3 coding sequence is TGTGGGATATCGAATAATTCACCCCTCCACTTT. Its translation: CGISNNSPLHF.

This clonotype was seen ten or more times. This chain joins TRBV7-2 and TRBJ1-5, with D maybe TRBD1 (5 bases). Germline V gene data show CDR1 as SGHTA and CDR2 as FQGNSA. This CDR3 is 13 amino acids long. V was clipped by 5 bases and J by 5 bases, with 10 bases between them. CDR3: CASSPTADQPQHF. The CDR3, as DNA: TGTGCCAGCAGCCCGACAGCGGATCAGCCCCAGCATTTT.

The rearrangement joins TRBV5-5 to TRBJ2-5; D is perhaps TRBD1 (6 bases). The ends were cut back, 4 bases at V and 0 bases at J, with 16 bases in the middle. This CDR3 has 16 residues. CDR1 is SGHKS, CDR2 YYEKEE, per germline (reference sequence). The CDR3 DNA follows: TGTGCCAGCAGCCGCCAAGACAGGCAGTACCAAGAGACCCAGTACTTC. Protein: CASSRQDRQYQETQYF.

The chain recombines TRBV7-8 with TRBJ2-7; TRBD2 matches at 10 bases. This CDR3 has 15 amino acids. After removal of 3 bases from V and 3 bases from J, the junction contained 5 bases not matched to a gene. CDR1 is SGHVS and CDR2 is FQNEAQ in the germline V gene. CDR3 in amino acids: CASSLSASGGYEQYF. The CDR3 DNA sequence: TGTGCCAGCAGCTTGAGTGCTAGCGGGGGCTACGAGCAGTACTTC.

This clonotype was observed once. This chain connects TRBV7-4 to TRBJ2-7, with 8 bases fitting TRBD1. Germline V gene lookup returns CDR1 SGHVT and CDR2 SQSDAQ. The CDR3 has 16 amino acids. Trimming at V came to 2 bases and at J to 5 bases, leaving 11 bases not matched to a gene. The CDR3: CASSLLPDRVMHEQYF. The CDR3 nucleotides are TGTGCCAGCAGCTTACTTCCGGACAGGGTAATGCACGAGCAGTACTTC.

The chain is built from TRBV7-6 and TRBJ2-5; D is possibly TRBD1 or TRBD2 (7 bases each). With 5 bases removed from V and 5 bases from J, the gap between germline ends came to 27 bases. The CDR3 consists of 18 residues. Per the germline V gene, CDR1 is SGHVS and CDR2 is FNYEAQ. The CDR3 DNA reads as TGTGCCAGCAGCGGGGGGGACCGGGACAGAGAACCAAGTGAGACCCAGTACTTC. Its translation is CASSGGDRDREPSETQYF.

This clonotype was detected many times. The J gene is TRBJ1-1, the V gene TRBV10-1, with 7 bases lining up with TRBD1. Germline V CDR1 and CDR2: WNHNN, SYGVQD (reference sequence). The CDR3 length is 13 residues. Germline trimming cut 7 bases from V and 5 bases from J; bases unmatched to any gene: 7. CDR3: CASNDRVGTEAFF. In DNA, the CDR3 is TGCGCCAGCAACGACAGGGTTGGGACTGAAGCTTTCTTT.

V is TRBV5-4 and J is TRBJ2-2; either TRBD1 or TRBD2 may fit D (5 bases each). V was pared by 7 bases and J by 0 bases, with 16 bases between. This CDR3 is built from 16 residues. CDR1 is SGHNT, CDR2 YYREEE, per germline (reference sequence). The CDR3 reads CASGITGTANTGELFF. For the CDR3, the DNA is TGTGCCAGCGGGATAACCGGGACCGCGAACACCGGGGAGCTGTTTTTT. Full variable domain (rest looked up from reference TRBV5-4 and TRBJ2-2): ETGVTQSPTHLIKTRGQQVTLRCSSQSGHNTVSWYQQALGQGPQFIFQYYREEENGRGNFPPRFSGLQFPNYSSELNVNALELDDSALYLCASGITGTANTGELFFGEGSRLTVL.

The sample holds a few counts of this clonotype. The J gene is TRBJ1-5, the V gene TRBV20-1; TRBD1 matches 8 bases. V lost 6 bases, J lost 4 bases, and 8 bases stayed unmatched. Germline V gives CDR1 DFQATT, CDR2 SNEGSKA (reference sequence). CDR3 length: 14 amino acids. The CDR3 DNA is TGCAGTGCCCCTAAGACAGGGGCAAATCAGCCCCAGCATTTT. Its translation is CSAPKTGANQPQHF.

This rearrangement joins TRBV7-6 to TRBJ2-7; D not resolved. Germline V CDR1 and CDR2: SGHVS, FNYEAQ. V lost 5 bases to trimming and J lost 3 bases, with 11 bases between them. CDR3 length: 13 residues. CDR3 residues: CASSNLRSYEQYF. In nucleotides, the CDR3 is TGTGCCAGCAGCAACTTGAGAAGCTACGAGCAGTACTTC.

The J gene is TRBJ1-5, the V gene TRBV29-1; a weak D match, TRBD1 (5 bases). CDR3 length: 12 amino acids. The V end was cut by 1 base, the J end by 7 bases, with 8 bases between. CDR1 and CDR2 (germline): SQVTM, ANQGSEA. For the CDR3, the DNA is TGCAGCGTTGAAGGGGAGGGGCAGCCCCAGCATTTT. Translated: CSVEGEGQPQHF. The full variable domain, with the rest looked up from reference TRBV29-1 and TRBJ1-5, is SAVISQKPSRDICQRGTSLTIQCQVDSQVTMMFWYRQQPGQSLTLIATANQGSEATYESGFVIDKFPISRPNLTFSTLTVSNMSPEDSSIYLCSVEGEGQPQHFGDGTRLSIL.

This clonotype appeared many times. This chain links TRBV29-1 with TRBJ2-7, with 8 bases lining up with TRBD1. Germline-derived CDR1 and CDR2 are SQVTM and ANQGSEA. With 4 bases clipped from V and 3 bases from J, the junction kept 8 bases outside the gene matches. The CDR3 sequence is 14 residues long. The chain's CDR3 is CSVGTGPALYEQYF. The CDR3 nucleotides are TGCAGCGTTGGGACAGGGCCTGCACTCTACGAGCAGTACTTC.

The CDR3 loop is CASSLSGNTYEQYF. The CDR3 DNA sequence: TGTGCCAGCAGTTTATCCGGGAACACCTACGAGCAGTACTTC. The chain links TRBV12-3 or TRBV12-4 to TRBJ2-7; TRBD2 might be the D (5 bases). V was trimmed by 2 bases and J by 2 bases, leaving 10 bases between them. This CDR3 comprises 14 residues.

The chain recombines TRBV29-1 with TRBJ1-1; D is perhaps TRBD1 (5 bases). Germline CDR1 and CDR2: SQVTM and ANQGSEA. The CDR3 has 12 amino acids. Trimming pared 8 bases from V and 0 bases from J, leaving 10 bases between. Here the CDR3 DNA reads TGCAGCTTGCCAGGGTTGAACACTGAAGCTTTCTTT. Translating gives CSLPGLNTEAFF.

Note on this clonotype: Without the conserved terminal phenylalanine or tryptophan, this CDR3 likely stems from a read error. The chain uses TRBV2 and TRBJ1-6, with 7 bases matching TRBD1. The CDR3 sequence is 17 residues long. The V and J ends lost 5 bases and 5 bases, in that order; junction bases with no gene match: 12. The germline V gene has CDR1 SNHLY and CDR2 FYNNEI. Written as DNA, the CDR3 is TGTGCCAGCAGTTACACAAGTCCGGGACAGAATAATTCACCCCTCCACATT. Translating it yields CASSYTSPGQNNSPLHI.

This clonotype has at least ten counts. V and J are TRBV15 and TRBJ2-7; D remains ambiguous. The ends were cut back, 0 bases at V and 0 bases at J, with 9 bases in the middle. The germline CDR1 and CDR2 sequences are LNHNV and YYDKDF (reference sequence). This CDR3 contains 15 residues. The chain's CDR3 is CATSRDRRSSYEQYF. CDR3 bases: TGTGCCACCAGCAGAGACAGGAGAAGCTCCTACGAGCAGTACTTC.

The chain uses TRBV7-9 and TRBJ2-7, with 9 nucleotides matching TRBD2. The V segment lost 7 bases and the J segment 3 bases; nucleotides outside the gene matches: 10. CDR1 SEHNR and CDR2 FQNEAQ come from the germline V gene (reference sequence). This CDR3 is 15 amino acids long. The DNA for the CDR3 is TGTGCCAGCAATCCCACCGGGACTAGCCTCTACGAGCAGTACTTC. Protein product: CASNPTGTSLYEQYF.

This clonotype was seen at least ten times. This rearrangement joins TRBV29-1 to TRBJ1-1; D is ambiguous. Germline CDR1 is SQVTM and CDR2 is ANQGSEA. The length of the CDR3 is 13 residues. V was trimmed by 1 base and J by 0 bases, leaving 6 bases between them. CDR3 sequence (DNA): TGCAGCGTTGAAGGCCCGGTGAACACTGAAGCTTTCTTT. It is translated as CSVEGPVNTEAFF.

The gene calls are TRBV25-1 and TRBJ1-1, with D perhaps matching TRBD1 (6 bases). This CDR3 spans 14 amino acids. CDR1 and CDR2 (germline): MGHDK, SYGVNS. The CDR3 DNA is TGTGCTAGAGCCCGTGCGGGGGCGAACACTGAAGCTTTCTTT. Translating it yields CARARAGANTEAFF. Full variable domain (outside the CDR3, taken from reference TRBV25-1 and TRBJ1-1): EADIYQTPRYLVIGTGKKITLECSQTMGHDKMYWYQQDPGMELHLIHYSYGVNSTEKGDLSSESTVSRIRTEHFPLTLESARPSHTSQYLCARARAGANTEAFFGQGTRLTVV.

In its sample, this clonotype was seen a few times. The V and J genes are TRBV9 and TRBJ1-2; 8 bases align to TRBD1. V was clipped by 7 bases and J by 8 bases; unmatched bases: 13. The germline V gene has CDR1 SGDLS and CDR2 YYNGEE. The CDR3 is 14 amino acids. The CDR3 is CASSPGQAVYGYTF. Written as DNA, the CDR3 is TGTGCCAGCTCACCGGGACAGGCTGTCTACGGCTACACCTTC. Supplemented by reference TRBV9 and TRBJ1-2, the full variable domain reads DSGVTQTPKHLITATGQRVTLRCSPRSGDLSVYWYQQSLDQGLQFLIQYYNGEERAKGNILERFSAQQFPDLHSELNLSSLELGDSALYFCASSPGQAVYGYTFGSGTRLTVV.

The chain employs TRBV19 and TRBJ1-1; TRBD1 matches at 8 bases. The CDR3 runs to 15 residues. Trimming at V came to 5 bases and at J to 3 bases, leaving 8 bases not matched to a gene. CDR1 LNHDA and CDR2 SQIVND come from the germline V gene (reference sequence). The CDR3 region has the DNA TGTGCCAGTAGTGGGATACAGGGGGGCGACACTGAAGCTTTCTTT. As protein: CASSGIQGGDTEAFF.

V gene TRBV19 combines with J gene TRBJ2-2; TRBD2 matches 12 bases. Germline V gene data show CDR1 as LNHDA and CDR2 as SQIVND (reference sequence). The CDR3 spans 18 residues. Losses at the gene ends were 1 base for V and 6 bases for J; bases not matched to a gene: 9. Written as DNA, the CDR3 is TGTGCCAGTAGTATAGGACTAGCGGGAGTTGGTGGCGCCGGGGAGCTGTTTTTT. This sequence encodes CASSIGLAGVGGAGELFF.

With regard to this clonotype: This could be a read error, since a much larger clone is one nucleotide away. The CDR3 DNA is TGCAGTGCTAGAGATCCTGACAGTGCAACTGGAGCTTTCTTT. This gives the protein CSARDPDSATGAFF. V gene TRBV20-1 combines with J gene TRBJ1-1; tentative D call: TRBD1 (5 bases). This CDR3 is 14 amino acids long. CDR1 and CDR2 (germline): DFQATT, SNEGSKA (reference sequence).

This CDR3 is CSVEKMGDGYTF. CDR3 coding DNA: TGCAGCGTTGAAAAGATGGGGGATGGCTACACCTTC. This chain joins TRBV29-1 and TRBJ1-2; TRBD1 is a possible D gene (5 bases). Germline V CDR1 and CDR2: SQVTM, ANQGSEA. The CDR3 totals 12 residues. With 2 bases removed from V and 6 bases from J, the gap between germline ends came to 10 bases. Looking up the rest from reference TRBV29-1 and TRBJ1-2 gives the full variable domain: SAVISQKPSRDICQRGTSLTIQCQVDSQVTMMFWYRQQPGQSLTLIATANQGSEATYESGFVIDKFPISRPNLTFSTLTVSNMSPEDSSIYLCSVEKMGDGYTFGSGTRLTVV.